Shown below are 27 T cell receptor beta chains from a single sample sequenced in a study of OX40 agonist ivuxolimab in advanced cancers. Assay: immunoSEQ multiplex PCR; the TCRdb copy retains only in-frame clones and omits some. The sample gives about 55,000 clones, more than 75% of which show up once; about 13% is in the top ten. This material consisted of CD4+ or CD8+ T cells sorted from blood, taken in a trial of the OX40 agonist ivuxolimab. The receptor source for this set is an adult with an advanced solid tumor such as melanoma, head and neck, liver or kidney cancer.

On this clone itself: Germline and junction disagree at one end, which may indicate a read error. The chain uses TRBV14 and TRBJ1-2; D might be TRBD1 (5 bases). The CDR3 sequence is 13 residues long. CDR1 is SGHDN and CDR2 is FVKESK in the germline V gene. The CDR3 nucleotides read TGTGCCAGCAGCCTTACCTCGGGACTCCCGGACGTCTTC. As protein: CASSLTSGLPDVF.

V and J are TRBV4-2 and TRBJ1-4, with 7 bases lining up with TRBD1. J gave up 0 bases and V 4 bases, and 5 bases lay outside the gene matches. In germline, CDR1 is LGHNA, CDR2 YNFKEQ. This CDR3 has 16 residues. The CDR3 bases are TGTGCCAGCAGCCCGTCACAGGGGTCAACTAATGAAAAACTGTTTTTT. Translating gives CASSPSQGSTNEKLFF.

The V and J genes are TRBV25-1 and TRBJ1-3; D gene uncertain. Germline V gives CDR1 MGHDK, CDR2 SYGVNS. CDR3 length equals 13 residues. Trimming shortened V by 7 bases and J by 4 bases, and 11 bases separated the two germline ends. CDR3 protein: CASTIAGGNTIYF. In nucleotides, the CDR3 is TGTGCCAGCACCATAGCGGGCGGAAACACCATATATTTT. Variable domain in full (rest from reference TRBV25-1 and TRBJ1-3): EADIYQTPRYLVIGTGKKITLECSQTMGHDKMYWYQQDPGMELHLIHYSYGVNSTEKGDLSSESTVSRIRTEHFPLTLESARPSHTSQYLCASTIAGGNTIYFGEGSWLTVV.

In this sample, this clone turned up once. The gene calls are TRBV28 and TRBJ1-5, with 10 nucleotides matching TRBD1. Germline CDR1 is MDHEN and CDR2 is SYDVKM. The V gene end was trimmed by 7 bases and the J gene end by 6 bases; junction bases not matched to a gene: 6. The CDR3 has 14 amino acids. DNA of the CDR3: TGTGCCAGCAAGCCGGGACAGGGGCGTCAGCCCCAGCATTTT. Translating gives CASKPGQGRQPQHF.

This clone was seen just once. The chain links TRBV5-6 to TRBJ2-7; D not certain. V was clipped by 2 bases and J by 3 bases, with 3 bases between them. The CDR3 consists of 11 residues. Germline V gives CDR1 SGHDT, CDR2 YYEEEE. The CDR3 loop reads CASSFHYEQYF. In DNA, the CDR3 is TGTGCCAGCAGCTTCCACTACGAGCAGTACTTC.

The chain combines TRBV28 with TRBJ1-5; 7 nucleotides align to TRBD1. Germline lookup yields CDR1 MDHEN and CDR2 SYDVKM. The CDR3 has 15 residues. With V trimmed by 5 bases and J by 4 bases, 8 bases remained unmatched. CDR3 in DNA: TGTGCCAGCAGTCGGCCGACAGGGCAGAATCAGCCCCAGCATTTT. Protein product: CASSRPTGQNQPQHF.

As to this clone: Other DNA variants within this sample encode the same CDR3. The chain joins TRBV19 to TRBJ2-1; D unresolved. The length of the CDR3 is 13 residues. V was cut by 3 bases and J by 3 bases, with 6 bases left in between. From germline, CDR1 is LNHDA and CDR2 SQIVND (reference sequence). In nucleotides, the CDR3 is TGTGCCAGTAGTATGGCGCTCTACAATGAGCAGTTCTTC. Its protein is CASSMALYNEQFF.

The chain recombines TRBV6-5 with TRBJ2-7, with 9 bases aligning to TRBD1. The trim removed 6 bases at V and 4 bases at J, leaving 4 bases unmatched. This CDR3 region has 13 residues. From germline, CDR1 is MNHEY and CDR2 SVGAGI. The DNA for the CDR3 is TGTGCCAGCAGAACGGGACAGGGATACGAGCAGTACTTC. Its protein product is CASRTGQGYEQYF.

The chain carries TRBV11-3 and TRBJ2-7, with D unclear. This CDR3 contains 12 residues. The germline V gene has CDR1 SGHNT and CDR2 YENEEA. The V end lost 3 bases, the J end lost 4 bases, and 7 bases lay between the germline ends. CDR3 nucleotide sequence: TGTGCCAGCAGCTTGTCCTCGTACGAGCAGTACTTC. Translated: CASSLSSYEQYF.

This rearrangement joins TRBV5-4 to TRBJ2-7; 13 bases are a match to TRBD2. V lost 3 bases and J lost 6; bases outside the gene matches: 3. The CDR3 covers 14 residues. Germline CDR1 reads SGHNT; CDR2 reads YYREEE (reference sequence). The CDR3, as DNA: TGTGCCAGCAGCTCCAGGACTAGCGGGAGCGAGCAGTACTTC. This sequence encodes CASSSRTSGSEQYF.

There are a few counts of this clone. This rearrangement joins TRBV7-6 to TRBJ1-5; perhaps TRBD1 as D (5 bases). Germline V lookup: CDR1 SGHVS, CDR2 FNYEAQ. V lost 1 base and J lost 5, with 12 bases in between. The CDR3 sequence is 15 residues long. CDR3: CASSLVSGLHQPQHF. CDR3 sequence (DNA): TGTGCCAGCAGCTTAGTTTCAGGGTTGCATCAGCCCCAGCATTTT.

This chain connects TRBV6-6 to TRBJ2-7; maybe TRBD2 (5 bases). The CDR3 has 14 amino acids. V lost 5 bases to trimming and J lost 6 bases, with 17 bases between them. Per the germline V gene, CDR1 is MNHNY and CDR2 is SVGAGI (reference sequence). CDR3 loop: CASSNQQLGTEQYF. In DNA, the CDR3 is TGTGCCAGCAGTAATCAGCAACTAGGTACCGAGCAGTACTTC.

The chain combines TRBV19 with TRBJ2-1; 7 nucleotides align to TRBD1. This CDR3 contains 15 residues. Germline V gene lookup returns CDR1 LNHDA and CDR2 SQIVND (reference sequence). V was pared by 1 base and J by 3 bases, with 3 bases of the junction left unmatched. The CDR3 region is CASSIARDSYNEQFF. The CDR3 DNA follows: TGTGCCAGTAGTATAGCCAGGGACAGCTACAATGAGCAGTTCTTC. Full variable domain (outside the CDR3, taken from reference TRBV19 and TRBJ2-1): DGGITQSPKYLFRKEGQNVTLSCEQNLNHDAMYWYRQDPGQGLRLIYYSQIVNDFQKGDIAEGYSVSREKKESFPLTVTSAQKNPTAFYLCASSIARDSYNEQFFGPGTRLTVL.

The chain uses TRBV2 and TRBJ1-6; maybe TRBD1 (5 bases). This CDR3 is 16 amino acids long. Looked up from germline, CDR1 is SNHLY and CDR2 is FYNNEI. V was clipped by 6 bases and J by 0 bases, with 12 bases between them. DNA for the CDR3: TGTGCCAGCAGCCGCAGGGTCCCCTCCTATAATTCACCCCTCCACTTT. Translating it yields CASSRRVPSYNSPLHF.

The rearrangement uses TRBV11-2 and TRBJ2-3; TRBD2 matches at 7 bases. The trim removed 2 bases at V and 2 bases at J, leaving 4 bases unmatched. The CDR3 has 15 amino acids. Germline V gene data show CDR1 as SGHAT and CDR2 as FQNNGV. CDR3 sequence (DNA): TGTGCCAGCAGCTTACGGAGCGGGATCACAGATACGCAGTATTTT. It translates to CASSLRSGITDTQYF. Looking up the rest from reference TRBV11-2 and TRBJ2-3 gives the full variable domain: EAGVAQSPRYKIIEKRQSVAFWCNPISGHATLYWYQQILGQGPKLLIQFQNNGVVDDSQLPKDRFSAERLKGVDSTLKIQPAKLEDSAVYLCASSLRSGITDTQYFGPGTRLTVL.

The gene calls are TRBV19 and TRBJ2-7, with D maybe TRBD2 (5 bases). The V gene lost 5 bases and the J gene lost 0 bases, with 14 bases spanning the gap. The germline gives CDR1 LNHDA, CDR2 SQIVND (reference sequence). The CDR3 runs 15 residues. The CDR3 DNA is TGTGCCAGTAGTGAGGAGGTATTGCCCTCCTACGAGCAGTACTTC. It translates to CASSEEVLPSYEQYF.

The V and J genes are TRBV19 and TRBJ1-5, with 9 bases matching TRBD1. The CDR3 loop spans 15 amino acids. The ends lost 5 bases at V and 3 bases at J; junction bases unmatched: 5. Germline loops: CDR1 LNHDA, CDR2 SQIVND (reference sequence). The CDR3 sequence is CASSPRDRVNQPQHF. The CDR3 DNA is TGTGCCAGTAGTCCTCGGGACAGGGTCAATCAGCCCCAGCATTTT.

The V call is TRBV18, the J call TRBJ1-1; D ambiguous. Trimming removed 1 base at V and 1 base at J, with 7 bases between. The germline V gene encodes CDR1 KGHSH and CDR2 LQKENI. This CDR3 has 14 amino acids. CDR3 sequence reads: CASSPQTANTEAFF. The CDR3 nucleotides read TGTGCCAGCTCACCACAGACCGCGAACACTGAAGCTTTCTTT.

The rearrangement uses TRBV19 and TRBJ1-2; D is unresolved. The CDR3 is 15 residues long. Germline assignment: CDR1 LNHDA and CDR2 SQIVND (reference sequence). V gave up 3 bases and J gave up 1 base, with 12 bases separating them. The CDR3 reads CASSIQPGVNYGYTF. Written as DNA, the CDR3 is TGTGCCAGTAGTATTCAACCTGGAGTTAACTATGGCTACACCTTC.

The J gene is TRBJ2-2, the V gene TRBV7-8; D is perhaps TRBD2 (5 bases). V was pared by 5 bases and J by 0 bases, with 22 bases between. CDR3 length: 19 amino acids. The V gene's germline CDR1 is SGHVS and CDR2 FQNEAQ. The CDR3 coding sequence is TGTGCCAGCAGCCTGCGGGCGAATGTTGAGCCGCCGAACACCGGGGAGCTGTTTTTT. As protein: CASSLRANVEPPNTGELFF.

The chain has TRBV15 and TRBJ1-6; D is ambiguous. Looked up from germline, CDR1 is LNHNV and CDR2 is YYDKDF (reference sequence). V shed 0 bases and J shed 8 bases, with 11 bases lying between them. The CDR3 is made up of 15 amino acids. The CDR3 sequence: CATSREPGGDSPLHF. The CDR3, as DNA: TGTGCCACCAGCAGAGAGCCAGGTGGCGATTCACCCCTCCACTTT.

This clone was found a few times. CDR3 region: CASSLTPGLTGANEQFF. CDR3 DNA sequence: TGTGCCAGCAGCTTAACCCCGGGACTAACGGGAGCAAATGAGCAGTTCTTC. The chain couples TRBV7-9 to TRBJ2-1; TRBD2 matches at 7 bases. Germline CDR1 reads SEHNR; CDR2 reads FQNEAQ (reference sequence). This CDR3 spans 17 amino acids. The V gene end was trimmed by 2 bases and the J gene end by 7 bases; junction bases not matched to a gene: 14.

V and J are TRBV28 and TRBJ2-5; no clear D gene. Germline lookup yields CDR1 MDHEN and CDR2 SYDVKM. Deletions cut 6 bases from V and 5 bases from J, with 13 bases between. The CDR3 runs 13 residues. The CDR3 DNA reads TGTGCCAGCAGAAACTCCGGGTCGGAGACCCAGTACTTC. It encodes CASRNSGSETQYF.

This chain joins TRBV19 and TRBJ2-7; 7 nucleotides align to TRBD2. The germline CDR1 and CDR2 sequences are LNHDA and SQIVND (reference sequence). V lost 3 bases and J lost 6; bases outside the gene matches: 8. The CDR3 totals 14 residues. This CDR3 is CASSISAGAAEQYF. The DNA for the CDR3 is TGTGCCAGTAGTATTTCTGCGGGAGCGGCCGAGCAGTACTTC.

The chain couples TRBV7-9 to TRBJ2-1; 7 bases fit TRBD1. With V trimmed by 1 base and J by 8 bases, 5 bases remained unmatched. Germline assignment: CDR1 SEHNR and CDR2 FQNEAQ (reference sequence). The CDR3 is 14 residues long. CDR3 residues: CASSLDTQGDEQFF. CDR3 DNA sequence: TGTGCCAGCAGCTTAGACACCCAGGGGGATGAGCAGTTCTTC.

The rearrangement joins TRBV19 to TRBJ2-2; D remains unclear. The ends were cut back, 4 bases at V and 1 base at J, with 10 bases in the middle. Germline V gene data show CDR1 as LNHDA and CDR2 as SQIVND (reference sequence). CDR3 length: 15 residues. CDR3 sequence reads: CASSTGRLNTGELFF. The CDR3, as DNA: TGTGCCAGTAGTACTGGACGGTTGAACACCGGGGAGCTGTTTTTT.

This chain links TRBV9 with TRBJ2-7; 15 bases fit TRBD2. V was clipped by 4 bases and J by 0 bases; unmatched bases: 5. Germline loops: CDR1 SGDLS, CDR2 YYNGEE. The CDR3 spans 17 residues. CDR3 amino acids: CASSSGLAGGGSYEQYF. CDR3 DNA: TGTGCCAGCAGCTCTGGACTAGCGGGAGGGGGCTCCTACGAGCAGTACTTC.